The next 3 T cell receptor beta chains were all read from a single sample in a study of T-cell memory formation after mild COVID-19. TCRdb redid the calling of the 5' RACE reads with MiXCR, one entry per CDR3 protein. Of about 610,000 distinct CDR3 sequences in the sample, approximately 15% were seen once. Sequencing input: PBMCs or a T cell subset sorted from them (not recorded which). The source of these receptors is an adult woman who had mild COVID-19 (a few samples of this study predate the infection). Cell type and time point are not known.

This clonotype was recorded at least ten times. V usage is TRBV5-1 and J usage is TRBJ2-3; tentatively, D is TRBD1 or TRBD2 (5 bases each). Germline assignment: CDR1 SGHRS and CDR2 YFSETQ. The CDR3 has 15 residues. With 2 bases removed from V and 2 bases from J, the gap between germline ends came to 12 bases. The CDR3: CASSFSRGYTDTQYF. The DNA of the CDR3 is TGCGCCAGCAGCTTCTCGAGGGGATACACAGATACGCAGTATTTT.

CDR3 amino acids: CASSLTSGSRKTDTQYF. Here the CDR3 DNA reads TGTGCCAGCAGCCTCACTAGCGGTAGCCGGAAGACAGATACGCAGTATTTT. The chain uses TRBV12-3 or TRBV12-4 and TRBJ2-3; 8 positions match TRBD2. The ends lost 6 bases at V and 3 bases at J; junction bases unmatched: 14. The CDR3 covers 17 residues.

This clonotype was observed a few times. The rearrangement joins TRBV5-5 to TRBJ1-1, with D tentatively TRBD1 (6 bases). V was cut by 0 bases and J by 3 bases, with 9 bases left in between. CDR3 length: 14 residues. Germline V CDR1 and CDR2: SGHKS, YYEKEE (reference sequence). In nucleotides, the CDR3 is TGTGCCAGCAGCTTGGCGACAGGAGACACTGAAGCTTTCTTT. It specifies CASSLATGDTEAFF.